This TCR beta chain was sequenced for a study of monozygotic twins with inflammatory bowel disease. General study findings and limits: T cell subtypes that differed could not be told apart. In patient repertoires, differing immunosuppressive treatments may have added some variability.

UMIs that included a 6-nucleotide sample barcode were added by template switching, which took place during cDNA synthesis. Reprocessing the 5' RACE reads, TCRdb reports a single entry for every CDR3 protein and omits DNA. The sample's table shows under 200,000 distinct CDR3 sequences. The CDR3 has 14 amino acids. Germline lookup yields CDR1 SGHRS and CDR2 YFSETQ. As for this clonotype: No antigen is known for it.

This receptor was obtained from a human donor with ulcerative colitis or Crohn's disease, or a healthy co-twin of an affected twin (not recorded which). The specimen sequenced was blood. The chain has TRBV5-1 and TRBJ1-1; TCRdb's D call, TRBD1, is unchecked because there is no DNA. CDR3 loop: CASSLGQAGGEAFF.